Following are 26 T cell receptor beta chains from one sample sequenced in a study of cytomegalovirus exposure and HLA in healthy donors. PCR amplification relied on 60 Vbeta primers (plus 13 Jbeta primers). Here immunoSEQ multiplex PCR was the method, and the copy in TCRdb shows in-frame clones only, minus some. Among 98,000 or so clones listed, roughly a tenth were seen once. Sequencing was done on a sample of PBMCs. These receptors all come from a man aged 40-49 years in good health and CMV-seropositive.

This clone occurred a few times. The rearrangement links TRBV10-3 to TRBJ2-1; D may be TRBD2 (5 bases). The germline V gene has CDR1 ENHRY and CDR2 SYGVKD. V was shortened by 9 bases and J by 5 bases, with 26 bases between the two germline ends. This CDR3 region has 17 residues. Written as DNA, the CDR3 is TGTGCCATTCGCGCACGAAGTACTAGAAAGGGCAACAATGAGCAGTTCTTC. Protein product: CAIRARSTRKGNNEQFF.

This clone was observed a handful of times. The chain has TRBV5-1 and TRBJ2-3; the match to TRBD2 covers 16 bases. The CDR3 runs 16 residues. V lost 3 bases and J lost 3; bases outside the gene matches: 1. Germline V gene lookup returns CDR1 SGHRS and CDR2 YFSETQ. This CDR3 reads CASSSGLAGGTDTQYF. The CDR3 nucleotides read TGCGCCAGCAGCTCGGGACTAGCGGGAGGGACAGATACGCAGTATTTT.

This clone has a handful of counts. The chain uses TRBV6-5 and TRBJ2-1, with 10 nucleotides matching TRBD2. The CDR3 sequence is 12 residues long. Germline CDR1 MNHEY, CDR2 SVGAGI. With 9 bases clipped from V and 6 bases from J, the junction kept 2 bases outside the gene matches. The CDR3 sequence is CARSGRGNEQFF. The CDR3 bases are TGTGCCAGAAGCGGGAGGGGCAATGAGCAGTTCTTC.

There are a few counts of this clone. This rearrangement joins TRBV27 to TRBJ2-7; D perhaps matches TRBD2 (6 bases). Germline-derived CDR1 and CDR2 are MNHEY and SMNVEV (reference sequence). CDR3 size: 13 residues. With 4 bases removed from V and 5 bases from J, the gap between germline ends came to 12 bases. CDR3 loop: CASSWRGIDEQYF. CDR3 bases: TGTGCCAGCAGTTGGAGGGGTATCGACGAGCAGTACTTC.

Here the CDR3 DNA reads TGTGCCAGCAGGATACCGGACTGGTACCAAGAGACCCAGTACTTC. Amino acid sequence: CASRIPDWYQETQYF. This rearrangement joins TRBV7-3 to TRBJ2-5; maybe TRBD2 (5 bases). Between the trimmed V and J ends, which lost 6 bases and 0 bases, there was a span of 14 bases. This CDR3 is 15 amino acids long. From germline, CDR1 is SGHTA and CDR2 FQGTGA.

This clone turned up a few times. V is TRBV6-1 and J is TRBJ2-2, with TRBD2 matching over 9 bases. The CDR3 runs 17 residues. The germline CDR1 and CDR2 sequences are MNHNS and SASEGT. Trimming removed 0 bases from V and 6 bases from J; junction bases left unmatched: 8. CDR3 in amino acids: CASSEARRLAVPGELFF. CDR3 coding DNA: TGTGCCAGCAGTGAAGCGAGGAGACTAGCGGTCCCCGGGGAGCTGTTTTTT.

This sequence joins TRBV15 and TRBJ1-4; 7 nucleotides align to TRBD1. Losses at the gene ends were 1 base for V and 8 bases for J; bases not matched to a gene: 7. Germline V gene sequence: CDR1 LNHNV, CDR2 YYDKDF (reference sequence). The CDR3 runs 15 residues. Written as DNA, the CDR3 is TGTGCCACCAGCAGAGTGTCAGGGGGAGAAGAAAAACTGTTTTTT. Translated, it gives CATSRVSGGEEKLFF.

The rearrangement uses TRBV6-5 and TRBJ1-2; 8 nucleotides agree with TRBD1. Losses at the gene ends were 5 bases for V and 8 bases for J; bases not matched to a gene: 10. Germline CDR1 is MNHEY and CDR2 is SVGAGI. The CDR3 is 14 residues long. CDR3 DNA: TGTGCCAGCAGTCATTCCAATCGACAGGGGGGCTACACCTTC. This codes for CASSHSNRQGGYTF.

This clone was seen only a few times. The chain uses TRBV25-1 and TRBJ1-1; D gene uncertain. Trimming removed 1 base at V and 4 bases at J, with 7 bases between. This CDR3 contains 13 residues. Germline CDR1 is MGHDK and CDR2 is SYGVNS. The CDR3 DNA sequence: TGTGCCAGCAGTGAATCCGGGTTCACTGAAGCTTTCTTT. It encodes CASSESGFTEAFF.

Only a few counts were recorded for this clone. The chain recombines TRBV7-9 with TRBJ2-1; maybe TRBD1 (6 bases). Per the germline V gene, CDR1 is SEHNR and CDR2 is FQNEAQ (reference sequence). The CDR3 totals 16 residues. Deletions cut 5 bases from V and 0 bases from J, with 14 bases between. The CDR3 DNA is TGTGCCAGCAGCCCCATTAGGGGGAGCTCCTACAATGAGCAGTTCTTC. This encodes CASSPIRGSSYNEQFF.

The rearrangement links TRBV10-3 to TRBJ2-3, with D possibly matching TRBD1 (6 bases). Germline V gene sequence: CDR1 ENHRY, CDR2 SYGVKD. CDR3 length: 14 amino acids. Deletions cut 2 bases from V and 4 bases from J, with 10 bases between. In DNA, the CDR3 is TGTGCCATCAGTGAGAGCCAGGGGCCAGATACGCAGTATTTT. The encoded protein is CAISESQGPDTQYF.

This clone was counted at least ten times. The chain couples TRBV2 to TRBJ1-5, with a possible D match to TRBD1 (6 bases). CDR1 SNHLY and CDR2 FYNNEI come from the germline V gene. The CDR3 runs 12 residues. V was shortened by 8 bases and J by 6 bases, with 11 bases between the two germline ends. The CDR3 coding sequence is TGTGCCAGCCGGACAGAGGGTCAGCCCCAGCATTTT. Translated, it gives CASRTEGQPQHF. Full variable domain (missing parts from reference TRBV2 and TRBJ1-5): EPEVTQTPSHQVTQMGQEVILRCVPISNHLYFYWYRQILGQKVEFLVSFYNNEISEKSEIFDDQFSVERPDGSNFTLKIRSTKLEDSAMYFCASRTEGQPQHFGDGTRLSIL.

This chain uses TRBV7-9 with TRBJ1-1; D is unresolved. The V end was cut by 5 bases, the J end by 2 bases, with 12 bases between. This CDR3 is 14 amino acids long. CDR1 is SEHNR, CDR2 FQNEAQ, per germline (reference sequence). The CDR3 reads CASSPPTGNTEAFF. CDR3 bases: TGTGCCAGCAGCCCTCCCACGGGAAACACTGAAGCTTTCTTT.

The genes are TRBV29-1 and TRBJ1-3; a possible D gene is TRBD1 (6 bases). The CDR3 spans 15 residues. Germline values: CDR1 SQVTM, CDR2 ANQGSEA. V lost 2 bases and J lost 0, with 11 bases in between. The CDR3 here is CSVELHRDSGNTIYF. CDR3 DNA: TGCAGCGTTGAACTCCACAGGGACTCTGGAAACACCATATATTTT.

This clone occurred a few times. V is TRBV2 and J is TRBJ1-2; perhaps TRBD1 as D (6 bases). CDR3 length: 14 amino acids. Germline loops: CDR1 SNHLY, CDR2 FYNNEI. Between the trimmed V and J ends, which lost 1 base and 8 bases, there was a span of 14 bases. As DNA, the CDR3 is TGTGCCAGCAGTGAAGAGGGGACATTCAAAGGCTACACCTTC. It is translated as CASSEEGTFKGYTF.

The rearrangement joins TRBV19 to TRBJ2-7, with 8 bases aligning to TRBD2. Germline V gene lookup returns CDR1 LNHDA and CDR2 SQIVND (reference sequence). This CDR3 spans 15 amino acids. V gave up 3 bases and J gave up 0 bases; unmatched junction bases: 4. CDR3 DNA sequence: TGTGCCAGTAGTATGTCCAGCGGGAGCTCCTACGAGCAGTACTTC. It yields the protein CASSMSSGSSYEQYF. The variable domain in full, completed from reference TRBV19 and TRBJ2-7, reads DGGITQSPKYLFRKEGQNVTLSCEQNLNHDAMYWYRQDPGQGLRLIYYSQIVNDFQKGDIAEGYSVSREKKESFPLTVTSAQKNPTAFYLCASSMSSGSSYEQYFGPGTRLTVT.

This clone was observed many times. V gene TRBV7-9 combines with J gene TRBJ2-2; TRBD1 aligns across 7 bases. The CDR3 extends over 13 amino acids. V shed 4 bases and J 6 bases; nucleotides not matched to a gene: 2. The germline V gene has CDR1 SEHNR and CDR2 FQNEAQ (reference sequence). The CDR3 spells CASSSTGPGELFF. The CDR3 nucleotides read TGTGCCAGCAGCTCGACAGGGCCCGGGGAGCTGTTTTTT.

This clone was detected only a few times. CDR3 sequence (DNA): TGCGCCAGCAGCTTGCGGACAGTTTCAAGGGACTACGAGCAGTACTTC. Amino acids: CASSLRTVSRDYEQYF. The genes are TRBV5-1 and TRBJ2-7, with D perhaps TRBD1 (6 bases). Germline V gene data show CDR1 as SGHRS and CDR2 as YFSETQ. This CDR3 is 16 amino acids long. V was trimmed by 1 base and J by 3 bases, leaving 17 bases between them.

This clone was counted only a few times. The J gene is TRBJ2-7, the V gene TRBV19, with TRBD1 matching 7 bases. Germline-derived CDR1 and CDR2 are LNHDA and SQIVND (reference sequence). The CDR3 runs 17 residues. V shed 3 bases, J shed 1 base, and the junction held 12 bases outside the gene matches. The CDR3 spells CASSIGVDRVHSYEQYF. CDR3 nucleotide sequence: TGTGCCAGTAGTATTGGGGTCGACAGGGTTCATTCCTACGAGCAGTACTTC.

This sequence joins TRBV6-1 and TRBJ1-3; the D gene is possibly TRBD1 (6 bases). Germline loops: CDR1 MNHNS, CDR2 SASEGT. CDR3 length: 17 residues. The V end lost 4 bases, the J end lost 3 bases, and 19 bases lay between the germline ends. In nucleotides, the CDR3 is TGTGCCAGCAGTGGCGACAGGCCGGCAGGAGTTGGAAACACCATATATTTT. This gives the protein CASSGDRPAGVGNTIYF.

This clone was picked up a small number of times. The chain employs TRBV27 and TRBJ1-1; tentatively, D is TRBD1 (5 bases). Germline values: CDR1 MNHEY, CDR2 SMNVEV (reference sequence). The CDR3 extends over 13 amino acids. The V end lost 6 bases, the J end lost 1 base, and 9 bases lay between the germline ends. CDR3 sequence: CASRITGNTEAFF. The CDR3 region has the DNA TGTGCCAGCAGAATTACAGGGAACACTGAAGCTTTCTTT.

This clone turned up a few times. The chain uses TRBV27 and TRBJ2-5, with D unclear. The V and J ends lost 3 bases and 5 bases respectively, with 10 bases between them. Germline V gives CDR1 MNHEY, CDR2 SMNVEV (reference sequence). The CDR3 totals 13 residues. The CDR3 spells CASSLRRGETQYF. CDR3 DNA: TGTGCCAGCAGTTTGCGTAGAGGCGAGACCCAGTACTTC.

This clone was counted a few times. The rearrangement joins TRBV27 to TRBJ2-3, with TRBD1 matching 9 bases. Germline CDR1 MNHEY, CDR2 SMNVEV (reference sequence). Trimming at V came to 5 bases and at J to 4 bases, leaving 10 bases not matched to a gene. This CDR3 is 16 amino acids long. The CDR3 DNA is TGTGCCAGCAGTCTCAGACAGGGGGTCCCCCCAGATACGCAGTATTTT. The encoded protein is CASSLRQGVPPDTQYF.

The rearrangement links TRBV6-1 to TRBJ2-3, with 11 bases fitting TRBD2. Per germline, CDR1 MNHNS and CDR2 SASEGT. The junction had 3 bases not matched to a gene; V was cut back by 2 bases and J by 5 bases. There are 15 residues in the CDR3. This chain's CDR3 is CASSELLAGGDTQYF. The CDR3 DNA sequence: TGTGCCAGCAGTGAATTGCTAGCGGGAGGAGATACGCAGTATTTT.

There are a few counts of this clone. This chain links TRBV11-3 with TRBJ2-7; TRBD2 agrees at 13 bases. The germline gives CDR1 SGHNT, CDR2 YENEEA. The CDR3 runs 15 residues. After removal of 4 bases from V and 1 base from J, the junction contained 1 base not matched to a gene. The CDR3 DNA reads TGTGCCAGCAGCTCGGGACTAGCGGGATCCTACGAGCAGTACTTC. Protein sequence: CASSSGLAGSYEQYF.

The rearrangement links TRBV14 to TRBJ1-3; D remains ambiguous. The J call may be wrong; the DNA end is better matched by TRBJ2-2. Germline V CDR1 and CDR2: SGHDN, FVKESK. The CDR3 totals 14 residues. CDR3 in DNA: TGTGCCAGCAAGGTTCTAGCGAACACCGGGGAGCTGTTTTTT. Translated: CASKVLANTGELFF.